The 28 T cell receptor beta chains listed next were all sequenced from one sample in a study of T cell changes during pregnancy in multiple sclerosis. Clones were read by immunoSEQ multiplex PCR, and TCRdb kept only the in-frame ones, dropping some. The sample shows approximately 66,000 clones, over 80% of them seen only once. The input for sequencing was peripheral blood, taken in the third trimester of pregnancy. The source is a female donor in good health, enrolled as a control in a pregnancy study.

The rearrangement links TRBV5-4 to TRBJ1-4, with D unclear. This CDR3 is built from 14 residues. The V gene's germline CDR1 is SGHNT and CDR2 YYREEE (reference sequence). V shed 3 bases and J shed 8 bases, with 14 bases lying between them. The CDR3 coding sequence is TGTGCCAGCAGCTCTTGGGAGGAGGAAGAAAAACTGTTTTTT. Amino acids: CASSSWEEEEKLFF.

This clone appeared a few times. The chain employs TRBV5-1 and TRBJ2-3, with a possible D match to TRBD1 (6 bases). The germline V and J ends were trimmed by 1 base and 2 bases, with 14 bases remaining between them. This CDR3 spans 16 amino acids. Looked up from germline, CDR1 is SGHRS and CDR2 is YFSETQ. The CDR3 reads CASSLRQVGNTDTQYF. CDR3 coding DNA: TGCGCCAGCAGCTTGCGACAGGTGGGAAACACAGATACGCAGTATTTT.

This rearrangement joins TRBV7-3 to TRBJ2-7; D gene unclear. Germline-derived CDR1 and CDR2 are SGHTA and FQGTGA. Trimming removed 6 bases from V and 3 bases from J, with 12 bases in between. The CDR3 loop spans 13 amino acids. CDR3 nucleotide sequence: TGTGCCAGCAGTTTTGGCGGCAACTACGAGCAGTACTTC. Amino acids: CASSFGGNYEQYF.

The rearrangement joins TRBV12-5 to TRBJ2-7; the match to TRBD1 covers 8 bases. V shed 0 bases and J 4 bases; nucleotides not matched to a gene: 17. The CDR3 totals 19 residues. Germline-derived CDR1 and CDR2 are LGHNT and FRNRAP. As DNA, the CDR3 is TGTGCTAGTGGTTTGGTACTCGGTCCCCTTGGACAGGGTAGTTACGAGCAGTACTTC. This sequence encodes CASGLVLGPLGQGSYEQYF.

The gene calls are TRBV18 and TRBJ2-5, with D possibly TRBD1 on 6 matching bases. V was shortened by 1 base and J by 2 bases, with 14 bases between the two germline ends. The CDR3 runs 16 residues. The germline V gene has CDR1 KGHSH and CDR2 LQKENI. For the CDR3, the DNA is TGTGCCAGCTCACCACAGACAGGAACGATACAAGAGACCCAGTACTTC. It translates to CASSPQTGTIQETQYF.

This chain joins TRBV5-1 and TRBJ2-2; possibly TRBD2 for D (5 bases). Trimming took 4 bases from V and 8 from J, leaving 18 bases between them. Germline values: CDR1 SGHRS, CDR2 YFSETQ. The CDR3 consists of 15 residues. CDR3 DNA: TGCGCCAGCAGCCCGGACTCCGCGGGTCGGGGGGAGCTGTTTTTT. As protein: CASSPDSAGRGELFF.

The genes are TRBV9 and TRBJ2-2, with D possibly matching TRBD1 (5 bases). The V and J ends lost 0 bases and 3 bases respectively, with 9 bases between them. CDR3 length equals 15 residues. Germline V gives CDR1 SGDLS, CDR2 YYNGEE. The CDR3 sequence: CASSVAGIDTGELFF. The CDR3 DNA reads as TGTGCCAGCAGCGTAGCAGGGATAGACACCGGGGAGCTGTTTTTT.

The chain joins TRBV11-3 to TRBJ1-1; tentatively, D is TRBD1 (5 bases). The V end lost 5 bases, the J end lost 1 base, and 8 bases lay between the germline ends. The CDR3 consists of 13 residues. Germline V gene data show CDR1 as SGHNT and CDR2 as YENEEA. The CDR3 DNA sequence: TGTGCCAGCAGCACACAGGAGAACACTGAAGCTTTCTTT. Protein sequence: CASSTQENTEAFF.

The chain recombines TRBV4-2 with TRBJ1-2; tentatively, D is TRBD1 (5 bases). CDR1 is LGHNA, CDR2 YNFKEQ, per germline. CDR3 size: 15 residues. V lost 0 bases and J 8 bases, leaving 16 bases between the germline ends. CDR3 in amino acids: CASSQEGGYVGGYTF. In nucleotides, the CDR3 is TGTGCCAGCAGCCAAGAGGGGGGTTATGTCGGGGGCTACACCTTC.

Comments on this clone: The junction differs from germline at one of its ends, possibly a read error. This sequence joins TRBV28 and TRBJ2-1; TRBD1 is a possible D gene (6 bases). CDR3 length: 11 amino acids. Germline CDR1 MDHEN, CDR2 SYDVKM. Here the CDR3 reads CASSSDRFGLF. Written as DNA, the CDR3 is TGTGCCAGCAGTTCCGACAGGTTTGGCCTCTTC.

V gene TRBV5-1 combines with J gene TRBJ2-3, with D perhaps matching TRBD2 (7 bases). This CDR3 is built from 15 residues. From germline, CDR1 is SGHRS and CDR2 YFSETQ. Trimming cost V 3 bases and J 5 bases, with 16 bases left between them. CDR3 nucleotides: TGCGCCAGCAGCTACTCGGGGGGCAGTCAAGATACGCAGTATTTT. Translation: CASSYSGGSQDTQYF. Full variable domain (rest looked up from reference TRBV5-1 and TRBJ2-3): KAGVTQTPRYLIKTRGQQVTLSCSPISGHRSVSWYQQTPGQGLQFLFEYFSETQRNKGNFPGRFSGRQFSNSRSEMNVSTLELGDSALYLCASSYSGGSQDTQYFGPGTRLTVL.

Only one count was recorded for this clone. CDR3 in amino acids: CASRSQGGYTF. The CDR3 DNA reads TGTGCCAGCAGGTCGCAGGGTGGCTACACCTTC. V and J are TRBV2 and TRBJ1-2; TRBD1 might be the D (5 bases). CDR3 length: 11 residues. The ends were cut back, 6 bases at V and 7 bases at J, with 9 bases in the middle. The V gene's germline CDR1 is SNHLY and CDR2 FYNNEI.

The chain employs TRBV4-2 and TRBJ2-7; 8 bases map to TRBD2. CDR3 length equals 16 residues. V trimming: 0 bases; J trimming: 4 bases; junction bases outside the gene matches: 8. The V gene's germline CDR1 is LGHNA and CDR2 YNFKEQ. This CDR3 reads CASSQDPGGAVYEQYF. As DNA, the CDR3 is TGTGCCAGCAGCCAAGACCCCGGGGGGGCCGTGTACGAGCAGTACTTC.

This rearrangement joins TRBV5-4 to TRBJ2-1, with 9 nucleotides matching TRBD2. The CDR3 length is 18 residues. Germline V lookup: CDR1 SGHNT, CDR2 YYREEE (reference sequence). V lost 4 bases and J lost 7; bases outside the gene matches: 18. CDR3 nucleotide sequence: TGTGCCAGCAGCGGGGTCATTTCCGGCGGGGGGGTTGGGAATGAGCAGTTCTTC. Translating gives CASSGVISGGGVGNEQFF. Full variable domain (missing parts from reference TRBV5-4 and TRBJ2-1): ETGVTQSPTHLIKTRGQQVTLRCSSQSGHNTVSWYQQALGQGPQFIFQYYREEENGRGNFPPRFSGLQFPNYSSELNVNALELDDSALYLCASSGVISGGGVGNEQFFGPGTRLTVL.

The J gene is TRBJ1-1, the V gene TRBV30; tentatively, D is TRBD1 (6 bases). Trimming took 3 bases from V and 6 from J, leaving 14 bases between them. CDR3 length: 13 amino acids. Germline V gives CDR1 GTSNPN, CDR2 SVGIG (reference sequence). The CDR3 bases are TGTGCCTGGAGGACGCAGGGGTGGTCTGAAGCTTTCTTT. Its translation is CAWRTQGWSEAFF.

The chain has TRBV5-4 and TRBJ1-6, with 7 bases aligning to TRBD1. The CDR3 has 14 amino acids. Germline CDR1 and CDR2: SGHNT and YYREEE (reference sequence). V gave up 2 bases and J gave up 8 bases; unmatched junction bases: 4. CDR3 protein: CASSFDRVDSPLHF. In DNA form, the CDR3 reads TGTGCCAGCAGCTTCGACAGGGTGGATTCACCCCTCCACTTT.

The gene calls are TRBV7-2 and TRBJ2-7, with 9 positions matching TRBD2. Trimming cost V 0 bases and J 2 bases; bases outside gene matches: 2. This CDR3 has 15 amino acids. The germline V gene has CDR1 SGHTA and CDR2 FQGNSA. The CDR3 reads CASSLAGGGAYEQYF. For the CDR3, the DNA is TGTGCCAGCAGCTTAGCGGGCGGGGGGGCCTACGAGCAGTACTTC.

The gene calls are TRBV30 and TRBJ1-2; the match to TRBD1 covers 8 bases. Germline CDR1 and CDR2: GTSNPN and SVGIG (reference sequence). Unmatched junction bases numbered 7, after V lost 5 bases and J lost 8 bases. This CDR3 contains 12 residues. The CDR3 DNA reads as TGTGCCTGGGGTGACAGGGGAAGGGGCTACACCTTC. This sequence encodes CAWGDRGRGYTF.

This sequence joins TRBV5-6 and TRBJ1-4, with 8 bases lining up with TRBD1. V trimming: 6 bases; J trimming: 7 bases; junction bases outside the gene matches: 20. Germline CDR1 is SGHDT and CDR2 is YYEEEE. The CDR3 totals 18 residues. In DNA, the CDR3 is TGTGCCAGCAAAAAGTGGTACGGCAGGGGGCCTTTAGGTGAAAAACTGTTTTTT. Encoded protein: CASKKWYGRGPLGEKLFF. Full variable domain (remainder filled in from reference TRBV5-6 and TRBJ1-4): DAGVTQSPTHLIKTRGQQVTLRCSPKSGHDTVSWYQQALGQGPQFIFQYYEEEERQRGNFPDRFSGHQFPNYSSELNVNALLLGDSALYLCASKKWYGRGPLGEKLFFGSGTQLSVL.

The chain links TRBV28 to TRBJ2-2; tentative D call: TRBD2 (7 bases). V was pared by 3 bases and J by 1 base, with 12 bases between. The CDR3 runs to 16 residues. Germline V gene data show CDR1 as MDHEN and CDR2 as SYDVKM. The CDR3 loop reads CASSFRRGGNTGELFF. The CDR3 coding sequence is TGTGCCAGCAGTTTTCGTAGGGGGGGGAACACCGGGGAGCTGTTTTTT.

The J gene is TRBJ1-4, the V gene TRBV6-5; D unclear. There are 16 residues in the CDR3. V dropped 2 bases and J dropped 7 bases, with 17 bases sitting between them. Per germline, CDR1 MNHEY and CDR2 SVGAGI. The CDR3 sequence: CASSYASGIDGEKLFF. The CDR3, as DNA: TGTGCCAGCAGTTACGCGTCCGGGATCGACGGTGAAAAACTGTTTTTT.

The J gene is TRBJ2-2, the V gene TRBV7-2; 8 bases are a match to TRBD2. V was pared by 6 bases and J by 8 bases, with 17 bases of the junction left unmatched. Germline V CDR1 and CDR2: SGHTA, FQGNSA. The CDR3 spans 17 residues. CDR3 nucleotide sequence: TGTGCCAGCAGTACACGTGGGACTAAAGCGGGGGCGGGGGAGCTGTTTTTT. Amino acids: CASSTRGTKAGAGELFF.

This sequence joins TRBV19 and TRBJ2-1, with D perhaps TRBD2 (6 bases). Germline lookup yields CDR1 LNHDA and CDR2 SQIVND (reference sequence). Between the trimmed V and J ends, which lost 2 bases and 10 bases, there was a span of 18 bases. CDR3 size: 15 residues. This chain's CDR3 is CASSIIGGEVIEQFF. In DNA form, the CDR3 reads TGTGCCAGTAGTATAATTGGCGGGGAGGTCATCGAGCAGTTCTTC.

The chain uses TRBV4-2 and TRBJ2-7; D is uncertain. Germline CDR1 and CDR2: LGHNA and YNFKEQ. The ends were cut back, 5 bases at V and 1 base at J, with 6 bases in the middle. The length of the CDR3 is 12 residues. CDR3 sequence reads: CASSSQSYEQYF. The CDR3 DNA is TGTGCCAGCAGCTCCCAATCCTACGAGCAGTACTTC.

There are a few counts of this clone. The rearrangement links TRBV2 to TRBJ2-7; the match to TRBD2 covers 15 bases. Germline CDR1 SNHLY, CDR2 FYNNEI. This CDR3 region has 17 residues. The V and J ends lost 6 bases and 6 bases, in that order; junction bases with no gene match: 12. In DNA, the CDR3 is TGTGCCAGCAGAGAACCTCGGACTAGCGGGAGGGCCCCCGAGCAGTACTTC. Protein sequence: CASREPRTSGRAPEQYF.

The rearrangement links TRBV7-9 to TRBJ2-1; TRBD2 aligns across 14 bases. The CDR3 runs to 16 residues. V lost 4 bases to trimming and J lost 10 bases; unmatched junction nucleotides: 9. Germline V lookup: CDR1 SEHNR, CDR2 FQNEAQ (reference sequence). This chain's CDR3 is CASSSQGLAGVQEQFF. The CDR3 DNA reads TGTGCCAGCAGCTCCCAGGGACTAGCGGGAGTGCAGGAGCAGTTCTTC.

The rearrangement links TRBV5-1 to TRBJ2-3, with 9 bases fitting TRBD2. Germline V gene lookup returns CDR1 SGHRS and CDR2 YFSETQ. There are 15 residues in the CDR3. Germline trimming cut 6 bases from V and 0 bases from J; bases unmatched to any gene: 5. The CDR3 DNA reads TGCGCCAGCACTCCGGGACTAGCAAGCACAGATACGCAGTATTTT. Protein product: CASTPGLASTDTQYF. The whole variable domain, remainder taken from reference TRBV5-1 and TRBJ2-3, is KAGVTQTPRYLIKTRGQQVTLSCSPISGHRSVSWYQQTPGQGLQFLFEYFSETQRNKGNFPGRFSGRQFSNSRSEMNVSTLELGDSALYLCASTPGLASTDTQYFGPGTRLTVL.

J is TRBJ2-7 and V is TRBV7-2, with D possibly matching TRBD2 (6 bases). This CDR3 region has 16 residues. CDR1 is SGHTA, CDR2 FQGNSA, per germline. Trimming removed 1 base at V and 3 bases at J, with 16 bases between. CDR3 DNA: TGTGCCAGCAGCTTAGGTAGTAGCGGAGTTTTCTACGAGCAGTACTTC. Translated: CASSLGSSGVFYEQYF. The full variable domain, with the rest looked up from reference TRBV7-2 and TRBJ2-7, is GAGVSQSPSNKVTEKGKDVELRCDPISGHTALYWYRQSLGQGLEFLIYFQGNSAPDKSGLPSDRFSAERTGGSVSTLTIQRTQQEDSAVYLCASSLGSSGVFYEQYFGPGTRLTVT.